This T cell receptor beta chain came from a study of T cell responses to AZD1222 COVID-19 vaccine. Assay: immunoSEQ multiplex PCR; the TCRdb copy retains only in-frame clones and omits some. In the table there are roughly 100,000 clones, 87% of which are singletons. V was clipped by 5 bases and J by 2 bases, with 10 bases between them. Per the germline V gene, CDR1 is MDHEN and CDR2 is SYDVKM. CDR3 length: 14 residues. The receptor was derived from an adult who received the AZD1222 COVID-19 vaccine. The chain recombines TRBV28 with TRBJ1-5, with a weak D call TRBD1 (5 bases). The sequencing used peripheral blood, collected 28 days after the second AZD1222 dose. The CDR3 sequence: CASSAGRRNQPQHF. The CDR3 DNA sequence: TGTGCCAGCAGTGCAGGGCGTCGCAATCAGCCCCAGCATTTT. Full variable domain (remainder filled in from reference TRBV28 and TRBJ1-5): DVKVTQSSRYLVKRTGEKVFLECVQDMDHENMFWYRQDPGLGLRLIYFSYDVKMKEKGDIPEGYSVSREKKERFSLILESASTNQTSMYLCASSAGRRNQPQHFGDGTRLSIL.